This TCR beta chain was identified in a study of T cell changes during pregnancy in multiple sclerosis. TCRdb's table, derived via immunoSEQ multiplex PCR, lists solely in-frame clones and lacks some. The sample holds under 95,000 clones, over 80% seen once. Trimming shortened V by 8 bases and J by 7 bases, and 23 bases separated the two germline ends. CDR3 size: 15 residues. Germline V gene sequence: CDR1 ENHRY, CDR2 SYGVKD. V is TRBV10-3 and J is TRBJ2-5, with a possible D match to TRBD2 (6 bases). Sequencing was performed on peripheral blood, taken after pregnancy. The TCR originated in a female donor with multiple sclerosis, enrolled in a pregnancy study. The DNA for the CDR3 is TGTGCCATCCCCCTCGTGGAGGGGTCTTTGGGGACCCAGTACTTC. This codes for CAIPLVEGSLGTQYF.